The rows below give T cell receptor beta chains drawn from one sample of a study of T cells expressing NK-cell markers. TCRdb re-called the 5' RACE reads, yielding one record per CDR3 amino acid sequence without DNA. The sample data list about 410,000 distinct CDR3 sequences. Material for sequencing was blood T cells: a sorted CD56 or NKG2C T cell subset, CD4+ or CD8+ T cells, or bulk PBMC T cells (not recorded which). Receptors originate from a woman in her forties or fifties in good health. Each CDR3 is given with its conserved first and last residue.

j_gene	v_gene	CDR3aa
TRBJ2-7	TRBV29-1	CSAMGGTSGSYEQYF
TRBJ2-1	TRBV10-2	CASRLPGQKNYNEQFF
TRBJ2-1	TRBV20-1	CSAPGLAGQFF
TRBJ2-4	TRBV5-1	CASSHIGGGISLAKNIQYF
TRBJ2-7	TRBV3-1	CASSQQRERGEQYF
TRBJ1-1	TRBV7-9	CASSSPGRTGPHWAFF
TRBJ2-3	TRBV20-1	CSARSSTYTQYF
TRBJ1-4	TRBV11-2	CASSLQGAGVEKLFF
TRBJ2-7	TRBV6-5	CASRRTGPYEQYF
TRBJ2-1	TRBV7-9	CASSLLQGQDNEQFF
TRBJ2-6	TRBV12-3/TRBV12-4	CASTRDTGANVLTF
TRBJ2-1	TRBV4-2	CASSQNSEGEQFF
TRBJ2-2	TRBV9	CASRTSGGTGELFF
TRBJ1-3	TRBV12-3/TRBV12-4	CASSRDIGLGNTIYF
TRBJ2-2	TRBV6-6	CASSGTKNTGELFF
TRBJ1-4	TRBV6-2/TRBV6-3	CASSSGTNEKLFF
TRBJ1-4	TRBV5-1	CASSLAVRTGPEKLFF
TRBJ2-1	TRBV5-1	CASSPGQGIEAEQFF
TRBJ2-1	TRBV3-1	CASSLSRDSNNEQFF
TRBJ1-2	TRBV10-3	CAINGGDLNGYTF
TRBJ1-1	TRBV6-1	CASSSVGGQRIEAFF
TRBJ2-4	TRBV30	CAWTSSKNIQYF
TRBJ1-1	TRBV11-2	CASSLRTEAFF
TRBJ2-3	TRBV9	CASSPMRFSGSTDTQYF
TRBJ2-1	TRBV7-9	CASSPIAGTREKPTQPNNEQFF
TRBJ2-1	TRBV18	CASSPQGARGRYNEQFF
TRBJ2-1	TRBV5-1	CASSFGGKSEQFF
TRBJ2-3	TRBV7-9	CASSSQREGTDTQYF
TRBJ2-5	TRBV5-1	CASSGLAEETQYF
TRBJ1-6	TRBV13	CASSQGGTGYNSPLHF
TRBJ2-4	TRBV18	CASSGTASWDIQYF
TRBJ2-1	TRBV7-8	CASSLKGVWEQFF
TRBJ1-5	TRBV20-1	CSAGVGRADQPQHF
TRBJ2-1	TRBV12-3/TRBV12-4	CASYGALYNEQFF
TRBJ2-3	TRBV11-2	CASRFPTGDTQYF
TRBJ2-1	TRBV6-2/TRBV6-3	CASRKATSGVQFF
TRBJ2-2	TRBV7-2	CASVEAGELFF
TRBJ2-1	TRBV7-2	CASSLDIASYNEQFF
TRBJ1-6	TRBV12-3/TRBV12-4	CASSLSGSLSSYNSPLHF
TRBJ2-1	TRBV19	CATGEAGVNEQFF
TRBJ2-1	TRBV19	CASSIHAGVGNEQFF
TRBJ2-5	TRBV30	CAWSGNPGPQETQYF
TRBJ2-7	TRBV12-3/TRBV12-4	CASSRGRTQYF
TRBJ2-2	TRBV11-3	CASSPGDFGTGELFF
TRBJ1-2	TRBV5-6	CASSLYRDRGNSNYGYTF
TRBJ2-3	TRBV7-6	CASSLEARIGTDTQYF
TRBJ2-1	TRBV24-1	CATSDLGTKGNEQFF
TRBJ2-3	TRBV20-1	CSAAVPLAGAPSTDTQYF